These 5 T cell receptor beta chains originate from one sample sequenced in a study of cytomegalovirus exposure and HLA in healthy donors. In the PCR, 60 Vbeta and 13 Jbeta primers were used. Sequencing used immunoSEQ multiplex PCR; TCRdb keeps in-frame clones, though not all of them. This table holds approximately 160,000 clones, 70% to 90% found once. The sample comprised PBMCs. The receptors were gathered from a woman aged 18-29 years in good health and CMV-seronegative.

The chain combines TRBV30 with TRBJ1-6; 9 bases map to TRBD1. V lost 4 bases to trimming and J lost 6 bases; unmatched junction nucleotides: 4. The germline V gene has CDR1 GTSNPN and CDR2 SVGIG (reference sequence). The CDR3 has 14 residues. CDR3 bases: TGTGCCTGGAAGGGACAGGGAGGTAATTCACCCCTCCACTTT. The encoded protein is CAWKGQGGNSPLHF.

J is TRBJ2-7 and V is TRBV27; 15 bases map to TRBD2. CDR1 and CDR2 (germline): MNHEY, SMNVEV (reference sequence). V lost 5 bases, J lost 6 bases, and 11 bases stayed unmatched. This CDR3 contains 17 residues. In DNA form, the CDR3 reads TGTGCCAGCAGTGGAACTCCTACGGGACTAGCGGGAGGCGAGCAGTACTTC. Its protein product is CASSGTPTGLAGGEQYF.

This chain uses TRBV27 with TRBJ1-2, with D maybe TRBD1 (6 bases). The V end was cut by 5 bases, the J end by 2 bases, with 15 bases between. CDR1 and CDR2 from the germline V gene are MNHEY and SMNVEV (reference sequence). This CDR3 has 15 residues. CDR3 DNA sequence: TGTGCCAGCAGTAGATCTGGACAGCGCAACTATGGCTACACCTTC. It translates to CASSRSGQRNYGYTF.

In its sample, this clone was seen once. The chain combines TRBV7-9 with TRBJ2-7; 7 nucleotides align to TRBD1. J was trimmed by 0 bases and V by 5 bases; bases with no gene match: 7. The CDR3 runs to 15 residues. Germline V gene lookup returns CDR1 SEHNR and CDR2 FQNEAQ (reference sequence). CDR3 sequence reads: CASSKGQDPSYEQYF. CDR3 DNA: TGTGCCAGCAGCAAAGGACAGGACCCCTCCTACGAGCAGTACTTC.

This chain connects TRBV7-9 to TRBJ2-3, with 11 bases aligning to TRBD2. V shed 5 bases and J 4 bases; nucleotides not matched to a gene: 5. The CDR3 is 15 residues long. Germline-derived CDR1 and CDR2 are SEHNR and FQNEAQ (reference sequence). CDR3 amino acids: CASSNSGRGADTQYF. CDR3 nucleotide sequence: TGTGCCAGCAGCAATAGCGGGAGGGGGGCAGATACGCAGTATTTT.